This T cell receptor beta chain was obtained from a study of T-cell reconstitution after alpha-beta-depleted transplantation in children. Library preparation (for TCRbeta) was performed with unique molecular identifiers. Each CDR3 protein is one row after TCRdb ran MiXCR on the PCR reads. The sample has hundreds of thousands of distinct CDR3 sequences, 16% seen once. Here the sequenced sample was PBMCs, mostly from graft donor cells, taken 360 days after TCRalphabeta/CD19-depleted stem cell transplant. This clonotype was sampled from a male patient between 2 and 10 years old who had a stem cell transplant for acute lymphoblastic leukemia, so the T cells may come from the graft donor.

CDR3: CSARGAFF. In nucleotides, the CDR3 is TGCAGTGCTAGAGGGGCTTTCTTT. This chain uses TRBV20-1 with TRBJ1-1; D uncertain. This CDR3 is built from 8 residues. Between the trimmed V and J ends, which lost 1 base and 11 bases, there was a span of 2 bases. The germline V gene encodes CDR1 DFQATT and CDR2 SNEGSKA (reference sequence).